This entry lists 18 T cell receptor beta chains sequenced from one sample in a study of blood T cell repertoires in COVID-19. The table came from immunoSEQ multiplex PCR; TCRdb's copy has only in-frame clones and leaves some out. In the table there are approximately 220,000 clones, approximately 86% of which are singletons. The specimen sequenced was PBMCs or T cells enriched from blood (not recorded which). Every receptor here comes from a woman in her 30s with acute COVID-19.

This clone was seen more than once but under ten times. The chain employs TRBV5-1 and TRBJ1-4; D possibly corresponds to TRBD1 (6 bases). From germline, CDR1 is SGHRS and CDR2 YFSETQ. The CDR3 consists of 12 residues. The V and J ends lost 5 bases and 8 bases respectively, with 10 bases between them. The CDR3 reads CASSRDREKLFF. The DNA of the CDR3 is TGCGCCAGCAGTCGTGACAGGGAAAAACTGTTTTTT. Full variable domain (missing parts from reference TRBV5-1 and TRBJ1-4): KAGVTQTPRYLIKTRGQQVTLSCSPISGHRSVSWYQQTPGQGLQFLFEYFSETQRNKGNFPGRFSGRQFSNSRSEMNVSTLELGDSALYLCASSRDREKLFFGSGTQLSVL.

The rearrangement joins TRBV19 to TRBJ1-2; 8 bases match TRBD1. Germline V gives CDR1 LNHDA, CDR2 SQIVND (reference sequence). The ends lost 5 bases at V and 0 bases at J; junction bases unmatched: 11. This CDR3 has 17 amino acids. The CDR3 coding sequence is TGTGCCAGTAGTGACCTGACCCCGGACAGGGCTAACTATGGCTACACCTTC. Protein: CASSDLTPDRANYGYTF. Supplemented by reference TRBV19 and TRBJ1-2, the full variable domain reads DGGITQSPKYLFRKEGQNVTLSCEQNLNHDAMYWYRQDPGQGLRLIYYSQIVNDFQKGDIAEGYSVSREKKESFPLTVTSAQKNPTAFYLCASSDLTPDRANYGYTFGSGTRLTVV.

The rearrangement joins TRBV7-9 to TRBJ1-4; tentative D call: TRBD1 (6 bases). Looked up from germline, CDR1 is SEHNR and CDR2 is FQNEAQ (reference sequence). With 5 bases removed from V and 8 bases from J, the gap between germline ends came to 15 bases. The CDR3 is made up of 14 amino acids. The CDR3 reads CASSPQGNTEKLFF. As DNA, the CDR3 is TGTGCCAGCAGCCCACAGGGTAATACGGAAAAACTGTTTTTT.

This clone was seen just once. V and J are TRBV12-3 or TRBV12-4 and TRBJ2-2; D unclear. CDR3 size: 13 residues. Trimming pared 8 bases from V and 2 bases from J, leaving 9 bases between. In DNA, the CDR3 is TGTGCCAGCGCTCCGAGTAACACCGGGGAGCTGTTTTTT. Translated, it gives CASAPSNTGELFF.

The chain combines TRBV18 with TRBJ2-7, with 8 positions matching TRBD1. The CDR3 is 14 residues long. The germline CDR1 and CDR2 sequences are KGHSH and LQKENI. Trimming at V came to 5 bases and at J to 6 bases, leaving 9 bases not matched to a gene. CDR3 DNA: TGTGCCAGCTCAATCGTTGGACAGGGCGGCGAGCAGTACTTC. As protein: CASSIVGQGGEQYF.

The rearrangement joins TRBV7-6 to TRBJ2-4, with D perhaps TRBD2 (6 bases). Trimming took 1 base from V and 7 from J, leaving 8 bases between them. The CDR3 is 13 amino acids. CDR1 is SGHVS, CDR2 FNYEAQ, per germline. CDR3 nucleotides: TGTGCCAGCAGCTTAGATGGGGGGAACATTCAGTACTTC. Translation gives CASSLDGGNIQYF. Using reference TRBV7-6 and TRBJ2-4 for the parts outside the CDR3, the full variable domain is GAGVSQSPRYKVTKRGQDVALRCDPISGHVSLYWYRQALGQGPEFLTYFNYEAQQDKSGLPNDRFSAERPEGSISTLTIQRTEQRDSAMYRCASSLDGGNIQYFGAGTRLSVL.

This sequence joins TRBV3-1 (or the pseudogene TRBV3-2) and TRBJ1-3; D is uncertain. The germline V gene encodes CDR1 LGHDT and CDR2 YNNKEL (reference sequence). The V gene lost 0 bases and the J gene lost 0 bases, with 9 bases spanning the gap. The CDR3 extends over 16 amino acids. The CDR3 sequence is CASSQDPGNSGNTIYF. The CDR3 DNA sequence: TGTGCCAGCAGCCAAGATCCGGGGAACTCTGGAAACACCATATATTTT.

This clone was counted only a few times. The V and J genes are TRBV7-8 and TRBJ1-5, with D perhaps TRBD1 (6 bases). The CDR3 runs to 14 residues. Between the trimmed V and J ends, which lost 1 base and 5 bases, there was a span of 9 bases. In germline, CDR1 is SGHVS, CDR2 FQNEAQ. Written as DNA, the CDR3 is TGTGCCAGCAGCTTAGAACAGGGCTATCAGCCCCAGCATTTT. It is translated as CASSLEQGYQPQHF.

In DNA, the CDR3 is TGTGCCAGTAGTGCCTTCGGGACAGGGGGCTTTAGGAACACTGAAGCTTTCTTT. Residues: CASSAFGTGGFRNTEAFF. This chain joins TRBV19 and TRBJ1-1, with 12 bases lining up with TRBD1. CDR1 is LNHDA, CDR2 SQIVND, per germline (reference sequence). This CDR3 has 18 residues. V trimming: 5 bases; J trimming: 1 base; junction bases outside the gene matches: 11.

The chain recombines TRBV19 with TRBJ1-5, with TRBD1 identical over 7 bases. Germline V gene data show CDR1 as LNHDA and CDR2 as SQIVND (reference sequence). The CDR3 sequence is 16 residues long. The junction had 10 bases not matched to a gene; V was cut back by 3 bases and J by 5 bases. The CDR3 sequence: CASSIRSGTVYQPQHF. For the CDR3, the DNA is TGTGCCAGTAGTATCCGATCCGGGACAGTCTATCAGCCCCAGCATTTT.

The J gene is TRBJ2-5, the V gene TRBV4-1, with no clear D. This CDR3 comprises 14 residues. The germline V gene has CDR1 MGHRA and CDR2 YSYEKL. Trimming cost V 4 bases and J 4 bases, with 13 bases left between them. Written as DNA, the CDR3 is TGCGCCAGCAGCCTGGGTGTAGCAGCAGAGACCCAGTACTTC. It encodes CASSLGVAAETQYF.

The chain combines TRBV7-2 with TRBJ2-5; D remains unclear. CDR1 is SGHTA and CDR2 is FQGNSA in the germline V gene. The CDR3 runs to 15 residues. Trimming removed 0 bases at V and 2 bases at J, with 10 bases between. The CDR3 coding sequence is TGTGCCAGCAGCTTAGCCTTAAACAGACAAGAGACCCAGTACTTC. It codes for CASSLALNRQETQYF.

The J gene is TRBJ2-5, the V gene TRBV5-6, with D possibly matching TRBD2 (5 bases). This CDR3 spans 15 amino acids. Between the trimmed V and J ends, which lost 0 bases and 4 bases, there was a span of 13 bases. Germline loops: CDR1 SGHDT, CDR2 YYEEEE. This chain's CDR3 is CASSLAGIRGETQYF. As DNA, the CDR3 is TGTGCCAGCAGCTTGGCCGGAATTCGGGGAGAGACCCAGTACTTC.

Only a few counts were recorded for this clone. The chain links TRBV9 to TRBJ1-1; TRBD1 might be the D (5 bases). V lost 0 bases, J lost 3 bases, and 6 bases lay in between. The germline gives CDR1 SGDLS, CDR2 YYNGEE. The CDR3 runs 13 residues. CDR3: CASSVGGDTEAFF. The CDR3 region has the DNA TGTGCCAGCAGCGTAGGGGGGGACACTGAAGCTTTCTTT.

This clone was observed once. The J gene is TRBJ1-2, the V gene TRBV9; TRBD1 is a possible D gene (5 bases). The CDR3 consists of 14 residues. Germline V CDR1 and CDR2: SGDLS, YYNGEE. With 0 bases removed from V and 2 bases from J, the gap between germline ends came to 8 bases. The CDR3 DNA reads TGTGCCAGCAGCGTAGGACAGCTCAACTATGGCTACACCTTC. Its protein is CASSVGQLNYGYTF.

The CDR3 here is CASSQSPGQGNTEAFF. For the CDR3, the DNA is TGTGCCAGCAGCCAATCCCCGGGACAGGGGAACACTGAAGCTTTCTTT. This chain joins TRBV27 and TRBJ1-1; 9 positions match TRBD1. CDR3 length: 16 residues. Trimming cost V 6 bases and J 1 base; bases outside gene matches: 9. Germline assignment: CDR1 MNHEY and CDR2 SMNVEV (reference sequence).

This clone was seen just once. The V call is TRBV11-3, the J call TRBJ2-7, with D possibly TRBD1 on 5 matching bases. The germline V gene has CDR1 SGHNT and CDR2 YENEEA. The CDR3 length is 15 residues. Trimming removed 1 base at V and 1 base at J, with 11 bases between. DNA of the CDR3: TGTGCCAGCAGCTTAGGCCCAGACAGTTCCTACGAGCAGTACTTC. Translating it yields CASSLGPDSSYEQYF.

A single count supports this clone. The genes are TRBV7-9 and TRBJ2-7, with TRBD2 as a possible D gene (5 bases). The V end lost 6 bases, the J end lost 11 bases, and 17 bases lay between the germline ends. In germline, CDR1 is SEHNR, CDR2 FQNEAQ (reference sequence). The CDR3 runs to 12 residues. This CDR3 is CASSLTTGGEYF. In DNA form, the CDR3 reads TGTGCCAGCAGTCTAACGACCGGAGGCGAGTACTTC. Based on the CDR3 plus reference TRBV7-9 and TRBJ2-7, the full variable domain is DTGVSQNPRHKITKRGQNVTFRCDPISEHNRLYWYRQTLGQGPEFLTYFQNEAQLEKSRLLSDRFSAERPKGSFSTLEIQRTEQGDSAMYLCASSLTTGGEYFGPGTRLTVT.